Described below is a single T cell receptor (beta chain) sequence and its context. Its specificity is unknown. TCRdb fed the 5' RACE reads into MiXCR, producing one record per CDR3 protein. The sample has roughly 490,000 distinct CDR3 sequences, roughly 13% seen once. V lost 0 bases, J lost 2 bases, and 10 bases stayed unmatched. Germline CDR1 reads SGHRS; CDR2 reads YFSETQ. The CDR3 has 17 residues. The entry originates in a study of identical twins. Broader study findings: Out-of-frame alpha sequences common to twins were enriched for low generation probability.

Healthy Caucasians supplied all donations. This sample was also put to use in a study of yellow fever vaccine responses in identical twins.

This TCR derives from a young woman in good health. The chain combines TRBV5-1 with TRBJ2-5; 7 nucleotides align to TRBD2. Specimen: CD4+ T cells sorted from blood. As DNA, the CDR3 is TGCGCCAGCAGCTTGGTCGGCGGGAGCGTGCCGCAAGAGACCCAGTACTTC. It yields the protein CASSLVGGSVPQETQYF.